These T cell receptor beta chains were read from a single sample in a study of early T cells in non-severe SARS-CoV-2 infection. TCRdb reprocessed the 5' RACE reads via MiXCR and lists one record per CDR3 protein. The sample carries approximately 65,000 distinct CDR3 sequences, about 13% recorded once. The sequencing sample was made of whole blood. These receptors were collected from an adult who was a healthcare worker with PCR-confirmed SARS-CoV-2 infection or an uninfected control (not recorded which). Both conserved end residues are part of each CDR3. Each record gives: CDR3 DNA, CDR3 protein, V gene, J gene, clone size, D gene. The D gene is left open where the match is weak. Part of the rows lack a size; the others show once, few, many or a class for expanded clones.

CDR3 DNA: TGTGCCAGCAGTCCTATGACTAGCGTTGAGACCCAGTACTTC; CDR3 protein: CASSPMTSVETQYF; V gene: TRBV28; J gene: TRBJ2-5; clone size: many; D gene: TRBD2
CDR3 DNA: TGTGCCAGTAGCCCAATGGCTCCTCCCGGGGAGCTGTTTTTT; CDR3 protein: CASSPMAPPGELFF; V gene: TRBV19; J gene: TRBJ2-2; clone size: many; D gene: .
CDR3 DNA: TGTGCCAGCAGCCAGGTTGACAGGGATACTGAAGCTTTCTTT; CDR3 protein: CASSQVDRDTEAFF; V gene: TRBV3-1; J gene: TRBJ1-1; clone size: .; D gene: TRBD1
CDR3 DNA: TGCAGTGCTAGAGCCAATGGACAGCCAGGAGGCACCATATATTTT; CDR3 protein: CSARANGQPGGTIYF; V gene: TRBV20-1; J gene: TRBJ1-3; clone size: many; D gene: .
CDR3 DNA: TGTGCCAGCAGTGCGGACAGGGGAGACTATGGCTACACCTTC; CDR3 protein: CASSADRGDYGYTF; V gene: TRBV2; J gene: TRBJ1-2; clone size: .; D gene: TRBD1
CDR3 DNA: TGTGCCAGCAGCTTTGTACCAGGGCTGGGTAATGAAAAACTGTTTTTT; CDR3 protein: CASSFVPGLGNEKLFF; V gene: TRBV7-2; J gene: TRBJ1-4; clone size: .; D gene: .
CDR3 DNA: TGTGCCAGCAGCCAAAGGGATTCACCCCTCCACTTT; CDR3 protein: CASSQRDSPLHF; V gene: TRBV14; J gene: TRBJ1-6; clone size: many; D gene: .
CDR3 DNA: TGTGCCAGCAGCCCCCGACAGTTGTTGGACACCGGGGAGCTGTTTTTT; CDR3 protein: CASSPRQLLDTGELFF; V gene: TRBV11-2; J gene: TRBJ2-2; clone size: many; D gene: .
CDR3 DNA: TGTGCCAGTAAGGACAGGGGGCGAAATAACTATGGCTACACCTTC; CDR3 protein: CASKDRGRNNYGYTF; V gene: TRBV19; J gene: TRBJ1-2; clone size: few; D gene: TRBD1
CDR3 DNA: TGCGCCAGCAGCTTGTTGCAGGCCGAGAATTCACCCCTCCACTTT; CDR3 protein: CASSLLQAENSPLHF; V gene: TRBV5-1; J gene: TRBJ1-6; clone size: .; D gene: .
CDR3 DNA: TGTGCCAGCAGCTTTCGTCCTAGCGGGGGTAATACGCAGTATTTT; CDR3 protein: CASSFRPSGGNTQYF; V gene: TRBV11-2; J gene: TRBJ2-3; clone size: many; D gene: TRBD2
CDR3 DNA: TGTGCCACCAGCAAAGGCACCAGCTCTGGAAACACCATATATTTT; CDR3 protein: CATSKGTSSGNTIYF; V gene: TRBV15; J gene: TRBJ1-3; clone size: few; D gene: .
CDR3 DNA: TGTGCCAGCAGCGAGTTTCTAGCGACCACAGATACGCAGTATTTT; CDR3 protein: CASSEFLATTDTQYF; V gene: TRBV9; J gene: TRBJ2-3; clone size: .; D gene: .
CDR3 DNA: TGTGCCAGCAGTTTAGCTCAGGGACAGCTAAAGAATCAGCCCCAGCATTTT; CDR3 protein: CASSLAQGQLKNQPQHF; V gene: TRBV28; J gene: TRBJ1-5; clone size: .; D gene: TRBD1
CDR3 DNA: TGTGCCAGCAGTTCATCCGGGACAGGGAGAGGTGGCTACACCTTC; CDR3 protein: CASSSSGTGRGGYTF; V gene: TRBV12-3/TRBV12-4; J gene: TRBJ1-2; clone size: many; D gene: TRBD1
CDR3 DNA: TGTGCCAGCTCACAGGCAGATACGCAGTATTTT; CDR3 protein: CASSQADTQYF; V gene: TRBV18; J gene: TRBJ2-3; clone size: few; D gene: .
CDR3 DNA: TGTGCCAGCAGCAAAGCGTGTAAGGGTTTGTCGTCAAACTATGGCTACACCTTC; CDR3 protein: CASSKACKGLSSNYGYTF; V gene: TRBV21-1; J gene: TRBJ1-2; clone size: .; D gene: .
CDR3 DNA: TGCGCCAGCAGTCAATGGTCCAGGCAGGGGAGAAACTCTGGGGCCAACGTCCTGACTTTC; CDR3 protein: CASSQWSRQGRNSGANVLTF; V gene: TRBV23-1; J gene: TRBJ2-6; clone size: few; D gene: .
CDR3 DNA: TGCGCCAGCAGCTTCACTAGCGGGGGGTGGAATGAGCAGTTCTTC; CDR3 protein: CASSFTSGGWNEQFF; V gene: TRBV5-1; J gene: TRBJ2-1; clone size: once; D gene: TRBD2
CDR3 DNA: TGCGCCAGCAGCCAAGATCGTTTCATGGACACCCTCGGCGAGACCCAGTACTTC; CDR3 protein: CASSQDRFMDTLGETQYF; V gene: TRBV4-1; J gene: TRBJ2-5; clone size: few; D gene: .
CDR3 DNA: TGCAGCGTTGAGGACAGGTATAACACTGAAGCTTTCTTT; CDR3 protein: CSVEDRYNTEAFF; V gene: TRBV29-1; J gene: TRBJ1-1; clone size: .; D gene: TRBD1
CDR3 DNA: TGTGCCAGCAGCCCTGGACTGACTAACTATGGCTACACCTTC; CDR3 protein: CASSPGLTNYGYTF; V gene: TRBV3-1; J gene: TRBJ1-2; clone size: few; D gene: .
CDR3 DNA: TGTGCCAGCAGCTCCCGACAGGGGAACACCGGGGAGCTGTTTTTT; CDR3 protein: CASSSRQGNTGELFF; V gene: TRBV7-2; J gene: TRBJ2-2; clone size: few; D gene: TRBD1
CDR3 DNA: TGTGCCAGCAGCCCCGGCCTCGGGACTACTAACAATGAGCAGTTCTTC; CDR3 protein: CASSPGLGTTNNEQFF; V gene: TRBV11-3; J gene: TRBJ2-1; clone size: many; D gene: TRBD2
CDR3 DNA: TGTGCCAGCAGCTTAGTCGGCAGGGACGGGCACACAGATACGCAGTATTTT; CDR3 protein: CASSLVGRDGHTDTQYF; V gene: TRBV7-8; J gene: TRBJ2-3; clone size: .; D gene: .
CDR3 DNA: TGTGCCAGCAGCCGACAGGAGTATGGCTACACCTTC; CDR3 protein: CASSRQEYGYTF; V gene: TRBV28; J gene: TRBJ1-2; clone size: .; D gene: .
CDR3 DNA: TGTGCCAGCAGCCCGACGACAGGATCGAGGACATATGGCTACACCTTC; CDR3 protein: CASSPTTGSRTYGYTF; V gene: TRBV7-6; J gene: TRBJ1-2; clone size: many; D gene: .
CDR3 DNA: TGTGCCAGCAGCTTAGGACCCGCGGGGGCTGGTCAGCCCCAGCATTTT; CDR3 protein: CASSLGPAGAGQPQHF; V gene: TRBV7-9; J gene: TRBJ1-5; clone size: few; D gene: .